This entry lists 16 T cell receptor beta chains sequenced from one sample in a study of blood T cell repertoires in COVID-19. Assay: immunoSEQ multiplex PCR; the TCRdb copy retains only in-frame clones and omits some. The table has about 96,000 clones, roughly 80% seen once. The sequencing input was peripheral blood. All receptors derive from a woman in her fifties or sixties with acute or convalescent COVID-19.

This clone has just one count. The rearrangement uses TRBV28 and TRBJ2-1; D is undetermined. Germline V gene data show CDR1 as MDHEN and CDR2 as SYDVKM. V lost 4 bases and J 8 bases, leaving 3 bases between the germline ends. This CDR3 contains 10 residues. The CDR3 sequence is CASSSDEQFF. CDR3 in DNA: TGTGCCAGCAGTTCTGATGAGCAGTTCTTC. The complete variable domain, with remaining parts taken from reference TRBV28 and TRBJ2-1, reads DVKVTQSSRYLVKRTGEKVFLECVQDMDHENMFWYRQDPGLGLRLIYFSYDVKMKEKGDIPEGYSVSREKKERFSLILESASTNQTSMYLCASSSDEQFFGPGTRLTVL.

CDR3 sequence: CASSLNRYEQYF. CDR3 DNA sequence: TGTGCCAGCAGCTTGAACAGGTACGAGCAGTACTTC. This rearrangement joins TRBV5-4 to TRBJ2-7; TRBD1 might be the D (5 bases). V was cut by 1 base and J by 4 bases, with 6 bases left in between. Germline CDR1 is SGHNT and CDR2 is YYREEE (reference sequence). CDR3 length equals 12 residues.

This chain uses TRBV4-3 with TRBJ2-1; D might be TRBD1 (6 bases). Germline CDR1 LGHNA, CDR2 YSLEER. V lost 4 bases and J lost 0, with 7 bases in between. The CDR3 length is 14 residues. The CDR3 spells CASSPGVSYNEQFF. For the CDR3, the DNA is TGCGCCAGCAGCCCAGGGGTCTCCTACAATGAGCAGTTCTTC.

The chain uses TRBV10-3 and TRBJ2-2; 12 bases agree with TRBD2. CDR1 and CDR2 from the germline V gene are ENHRY and SYGVKD. The CDR3 sequence is 18 residues long. V trimming: 0 bases; J trimming: 6 bases; junction bases outside the gene matches: 8. DNA of the CDR3: TGTGCCATCAGTGAGTCCCCACTAGCGGGGGGCGTTGCCGGGGAGCTGTTTTTT. Translation: CAISESPLAGGVAGELFF.

The rearrangement links TRBV3-1 (or the pseudogene TRBV3-2) to TRBJ2-3; 12 nucleotides agree with TRBD2. Germline V lookup: CDR1 LGHDT, CDR2 YNNKEL (reference sequence). This CDR3 comprises 16 residues. V lost 1 base, J lost 6 bases, and 5 bases stayed unmatched. The CDR3 protein is CASSQGGLAGRDTQYF. CDR3 bases: TGTGCCAGCAGCCAAGGAGGACTAGCGGGACGGGATACGCAGTATTTT.

This chain connects TRBV7-9 to TRBJ1-5; TRBD1 might be the D (6 bases). Trimming removed 2 bases at V and 6 bases at J, with 14 bases between. In germline, CDR1 is SEHNR, CDR2 FQNEAQ (reference sequence). The CDR3 spans 15 residues. The chain's CDR3 is CASSLRGGEGQPQHF. CDR3 DNA sequence: TGTGCCAGCAGCTTAAGAGGGGGTGAAGGTCAGCCCCAGCATTTT.

The chain uses TRBV5-1 and TRBJ1-6, with a tentative D call TRBD1 (5 bases). Germline values: CDR1 SGHRS, CDR2 YFSETQ. The ends were cut back, 2 bases at V and 10 bases at J, with 16 bases in the middle. The CDR3 is 15 residues long. The CDR3 DNA reads TGCGCCAGCAGCTTTACAATCGACAGCTGGTCACCCCTCCACTTT. Translating it yields CASSFTIDSWSPLHF.

The chain uses TRBV23-1 and TRBJ2-7; D not resolved. TRBV23-1 is filed as an ORF, its function uncertain. With 0 bases removed from V and 1 base from J, the gap between germline ends came to 16 bases. This CDR3 contains 17 residues. CDR3 sequence (DNA): TGCGCCAGCAGTCAATCAACGGCAGGCGTTATGTCCTACGAGCAGTACTTC. Residues: CASSQSTAGVMSYEQYF.

The chain is built from TRBV18 and TRBJ2-7; maybe TRBD2 (5 bases). The CDR3 is made up of 14 amino acids. CDR1 is KGHSH, CDR2 LQKENI, per germline. V was pared by 6 bases and J by 6 bases, with 18 bases between. CDR3: CASSPPELRGEQYF. DNA of the CDR3: TGTGCCAGCTCGCCTCCTGAGCTCCGGGGCGAGCAGTACTTC.

This clone was observed a handful of times. This rearrangement joins TRBV30 to TRBJ1-4; maybe TRBD1 (5 bases). V was pared by 2 bases and J by 2 bases, with 12 bases between. CDR3 length equals 15 residues. CDR1 is GTSNPN and CDR2 is SVGIG in the germline V gene (reference sequence). The CDR3 DNA reads TGTGCCTGGAGTCCAGGGTCGAGTACTAATGAAAAACTGTTTTTT. It yields the protein CAWSPGSSTNEKLFF.

The V call is TRBV5-1, the J call TRBJ2-1, with D maybe TRBD2 (6 bases). The V gene's germline CDR1 is SGHRS and CDR2 YFSETQ. This CDR3 spans 17 amino acids. The V end lost 4 bases, the J end lost 1 base, and 18 bases lay between the germline ends. The CDR3 DNA is TGCGCCAGCAGCCCGGAGGGGACTCACCTTTCCTACAATGAGCAGTTCTTC. Amino acids: CASSPEGTHLSYNEQFF. The full variable domain, completed using reference TRBV5-1 and TRBJ2-1, is KAGVTQTPRYLIKTRGQQVTLSCSPISGHRSVSWYQQTPGQGLQFLFEYFSETQRNKGNFPGRFSGRQFSNSRSEMNVSTLELGDSALYLCASSPEGTHLSYNEQFFGPGTRLTVL.

V is TRBV28 and J is TRBJ1-6; D is uncertain. The germline V gene has CDR1 MDHEN and CDR2 SYDVKM. The CDR3 has 15 residues. The V end was cut by 3 bases, the J end by 2 bases, with 8 bases between. The CDR3 here is CASSFYKTYNSPLHF. Written as DNA, the CDR3 is TGTGCCAGCAGTTTCTATAAAACCTATAATTCACCCCTCCACTTT.

The DNA for the CDR3 is TGTGCCAGCAGCGTAACAGGGAGCTCCTACGAGCAGTACTTC. This codes for CASSVTGSSYEQYF. V gene TRBV7-2 combines with J gene TRBJ2-7; maybe TRBD1 (6 bases). Germline-derived CDR1 and CDR2 are SGHTA and FQGNSA. CDR3 size: 14 residues. Trimming cost V 5 bases and J 0 bases, with 11 bases left between them.

The table lists this clone with a count of one. The genes are TRBV6-5 and TRBJ2-5, with unresolved D. Germline V gene sequence: CDR1 MNHEY, CDR2 SVGAGI. The V gene lost 8 bases and the J gene lost 2 bases, with 12 bases spanning the gap. This CDR3 spans 13 amino acids. CDR3 coding DNA: TGTGCCAGCGGCGGTGGCCCACAAGAGACCCAGTACTTC. Its translation is CASGGGPQETQYF.

This clone was seen a few times. V usage is TRBV5-6 and J usage is TRBJ2-5; the match to TRBD2 covers 13 bases. Per germline, CDR1 SGHDT and CDR2 YYEEEE. Trimming at V came to 2 bases and at J to 4 bases, leaving 8 bases not matched to a gene. The CDR3 totals 17 residues. The CDR3 sequence is CASSLSRTSGGLETQYF. The CDR3 DNA follows: TGTGCCAGCAGCTTAAGTAGGACTAGCGGGGGATTAGAGACCCAGTACTTC.

The CDR3 protein is CASSDVAGVTEQFF. The CDR3 DNA is TGTGCCAGCAGTGATGTAGCGGGGGTTACTGAGCAGTTCTTC. V usage is TRBV2 and J usage is TRBJ2-1, with 9 bases lining up with TRBD2. With 3 bases clipped from V and 9 bases from J, the junction kept 6 bases outside the gene matches. In germline, CDR1 is SNHLY, CDR2 FYNNEI. This CDR3 comprises 14 residues.